The 12 T cell receptor beta chains reported below all come from one sample, sequenced in a study of cytomegalovirus exposure and HLA in healthy donors. Profiling relied on immunoSEQ multiplex PCR, and the TCRdb table lists in-frame clones only, not all of them. Among 200,000 to 250,000 clones listed, about 87% were seen once. Material for sequencing was PBMCs. The receptors come from a man aged 18 to 29 in good health and CMV-seronegative.

V usage is TRBV4-3 and J usage is TRBJ2-7, with 7 nucleotides matching TRBD2. Germline trimming cut 1 base from V and 2 bases from J; bases unmatched to any gene: 5. CDR3 length: 15 residues. Germline CDR1 LGHNA, CDR2 YSLEER. CDR3 DNA: TGCGCCAGCAGCCAAGTGGCTAGCGGCGCCTACGAGCAGTACTTC. This gives the protein CASSQVASGAYEQYF.

This clone has only a few counts. The chain links TRBV2 to TRBJ2-7; 7 bases line up with TRBD2. Germline loops: CDR1 SNHLY, CDR2 FYNNEI. V was pared by 7 bases and J by 3 bases, with 6 bases of the junction left unmatched. The CDR3 totals 13 residues. CDR3 region: CASKRDVNYEQYF. The CDR3 DNA is TGTGCCAGCAAGCGGGATGTGAACTACGAGCAGTACTTC.

The gene calls are TRBV27 and TRBJ2-1; 8 positions agree with TRBD2. Germline assignment: CDR1 MNHEY and CDR2 SMNVEV (reference sequence). The CDR3 is 14 residues long. The trim removed 7 bases at V and 4 bases at J, leaving 6 bases unmatched. The CDR3 DNA reads as TGTGCCAGCACTAACGGGGGGGTTTACAATGAGCAGTTCTTC. Its protein is CASTNGGVYNEQFF.

V is TRBV28 and J is TRBJ1-5; D possibly corresponds to TRBD1 (5 bases). This CDR3 region has 15 residues. The V end was cut by 3 bases, the J end by 5 bases, with 14 bases between. Germline CDR1 is MDHEN and CDR2 is SYDVKM. The DNA for the CDR3 is TGTGCCAGCAGTTTTAGTGGGGGGAGGGATCAGCCCCAGCATTTT. Residues: CASSFSGGRDQPQHF.

As concerns this clone: The same CDR3 arises from other DNA sequences in this sample as well. The chain recombines TRBV28 with TRBJ2-7; 7 nucleotides align to TRBD2. The CDR3 covers 14 residues. The trim removed 5 bases at V and 4 bases at J, leaving 8 bases unmatched. CDR1 is MDHEN and CDR2 is SYDVKM in the germline V gene. CDR3 nucleotides: TGTGCCAGCAGTCTACGGACTAGTTCTTACGAGCAGTACTTC. Amino acid sequence: CASSLRTSSYEQYF. The complete variable domain, with remaining parts taken from reference TRBV28 and TRBJ2-7, reads DVKVTQSSRYLVKRTGEKVFLECVQDMDHENMFWYRQDPGLGLRLIYFSYDVKMKEKGDIPEGYSVSREKKERFSLILESASTNQTSMYLCASSLRTSSYEQYFGPGTRLTVT.

The chain links TRBV5-1 to TRBJ2-3, with 7 bases that match TRBD2. V dropped 6 bases and J dropped 1; count of bases not matched to a gene: 8. This CDR3 is 15 amino acids long. CDR1 and CDR2 (germline): SGHRS, YFSETQ. The CDR3 reads CASTQPSGGTDTQYF. CDR3 DNA sequence: TGCGCCAGCACTCAACCTAGCGGAGGCACAGATACGCAGTATTTT.

This clone has just one count. V is TRBV4-1 and J is TRBJ1-2, with 8 nucleotides matching TRBD1. Germline trimming cut 2 bases from V and 1 base from J; bases unmatched to any gene: 6. The V gene's germline CDR1 is MGHRA and CDR2 YSYEKL. CDR3 length: 16 residues. The CDR3 sequence: CASSQPRQGLNYGYTF. The CDR3 bases are TGCGCCAGCAGCCAACCCCGACAGGGGCTTAACTATGGCTACACCTTC.

This chain uses TRBV2 with TRBJ1-3; possible D gene TRBD1, 6 bases. This CDR3 has 13 amino acids. Germline lookup yields CDR1 SNHLY and CDR2 FYNNEI. Trimming stripped 10 bases from V and 4 bases from J, with 14 bases between. CDR3 sequence (DNA): TGTGCCAACAACAGGGTGGACGGAAACACCATATATTTT. As protein: CANNRVDGNTIYF.

The rearrangement joins TRBV4-3 to TRBJ2-5; TRBD2 matches at 7 bases. CDR3 size: 17 residues. CDR1 and CDR2 (germline): LGHNA, YSLEER. V shed 0 bases and J 3 bases; nucleotides not matched to a gene: 10. CDR3 coding DNA: TGCGCCAGCAGCCAAGATGTGGGAGGGAGGGCGAAAGAGACCCAGTACTTC. It is translated as CASSQDVGGRAKETQYF.

The chain links TRBV4-1 to TRBJ2-4, with a possible D match to TRBD2 (6 bases). Between the trimmed V and J ends, which lost 6 bases and 0 bases, there was a span of 15 bases. Germline CDR1 reads MGHRA; CDR2 reads YSYEKL. CDR3 length equals 16 residues. This chain's CDR3 is CASSPEGRGAKNIQYF. DNA of the CDR3: TGCGCCAGCAGTCCGGAGGGGCGGGGAGCCAAAAACATTCAGTACTTC.

The rearrangement uses TRBV27 and TRBJ2-1; TRBD2 aligns across 10 bases. CDR1 is MNHEY and CDR2 is SMNVEV in the germline V gene (reference sequence). The CDR3 has 15 residues. V dropped 2 bases and J dropped 8; count of bases not matched to a gene: 6. Here the CDR3 reads CASSLGAGGRYEQFF. CDR3 bases: TGTGCCAGCAGTTTAGGAGCGGGGGGGCGTTATGAGCAGTTCTTC.

V gene TRBV7-8 combines with J gene TRBJ2-5; 7 positions match TRBD2. V dropped 8 bases and J dropped 2; count of bases not matched to a gene: 14. The CDR3 spans 16 residues. Looked up from germline, CDR1 is SGHVS and CDR2 is FQNEAQ. The CDR3 sequence is CASGRRTGGKQETQYF. The CDR3 DNA is TGTGCCAGCGGGCGGCGGACGGGAGGTAAACAAGAGACCCAGTACTTC.